Below, 28 T cell receptor beta chains from the same sample are listed, as sequenced in a study of CD8 T cells in ankylosing spondylitis. Notes on the study in general: Among TCR beta sequences, a motif of eight highly homologous variants appeared characteristic of ankylosing spondylitis blood.

These TCRs are of unknown antigen specificity. In TCRdb, the 5' RACE reads were re-called with MiXCR into one record per CDR3 protein. The sample includes some 800,000 distinct CDR3 sequences, approximately 10% of them seen just once. The sample taken for sequencing was blood, either unsorted or a sorted T cell fraction (not recorded which). All receptors derive from a male donor with ankylosing spondylitis.

This clonotype was recorded many times. The chain couples TRBV7-2 to TRBJ2-1; perhaps D is TRBD1 or TRBD2 (6 bases each). The CDR3 spans 15 residues. In germline, CDR1 is SGHTA, CDR2 FQGNSA. Trimming stripped 4 bases from V and 0 bases from J, with 10 bases between. The CDR3 sequence is CASSSGGGSYNEQFF. CDR3 nucleotides: TGTGCCAGCAGCTCAGGAGGGGGCTCCTACAATGAGCAGTTCTTC. The full variable domain, with the rest looked up from reference TRBV7-2 and TRBJ2-1, is GAGVSQSPSNKVTEKGKDVELRCDPISGHTALYWYRQSLGQGLEFLIYFQGNSAPDKSGLPSDRFSAERTGGSVSTLTIQRTQQEDSAVYLCASSSGGGSYNEQFFGPGTRLTVL.

The chain carries TRBV10-2 and TRBJ2-2, with 7 bases that match TRBD2. The CDR3 is made up of 16 amino acids. Germline V gives CDR1 WSHSY, CDR2 SAAADI. Trimming cost V 4 bases and J 1 base; bases outside gene matches: 6. CDR3 nucleotide sequence: TGCGCCAGCAGTGCACTCGGCGGGAGGAACACCGGGGAGCTGTTTTTT. This codes for CASSALGGRNTGELFF.

This clonotype has only a few counts. The rearrangement uses TRBV5-5 and TRBJ1-1; tentatively, D is TRBD1 (6 bases). The CDR3 length is 14 residues. Germline loops: CDR1 SGHKS, CDR2 YYEKEE (reference sequence). Trimming pared 4 bases from V and 5 bases from J, leaving 15 bases between. The CDR3 nucleotides are TGTGCCAGCAGCGCCAGGGGAGCAAATACTGAAGCTTTCTTT. Translating it yields CASSARGANTEAFF.

This chain uses TRBV3-1 with TRBJ2-1, with D uncertain. Trimming removed 3 bases at V and 5 bases at J, with 11 bases between. This CDR3 region has 14 residues. Germline assignment: CDR1 LGHDT and CDR2 YNNKEL (reference sequence). CDR3 region: CASSHQNGDNEQFF. CDR3 sequence (DNA): TGTGCCAGCAGCCATCAAAATGGGGACAATGAGCAGTTCTTC.

This clonotype was observed many times. The V and J genes are TRBV10-3 and TRBJ2-5; 8 bases map to TRBD2. This CDR3 region has 11 residues. Germline CDR1 reads ENHRY; CDR2 reads SYGVKD. With 8 bases clipped from V and 5 bases from J, the junction kept 1 base outside the gene matches. This chain's CDR3 is CAIREGETQYF. The CDR3 DNA sequence: TGTGCCATCCGGGAGGGGGAGACCCAGTACTTC.

The V gene is TRBV20-1, the J gene TRBJ2-7, with no clear D. Germline CDR1 and CDR2: DFQATT and SNEGSKA (reference sequence). The length of the CDR3 is 12 residues. V lost 6 bases, J lost 3 bases, and 12 bases lay in between. The DNA for the CDR3 is TGCAGTGCCGCCGCCAATTACTACGAGCAGTACTTC. Protein sequence: CSAAANYYEQYF.

This clonotype was detected only a few times. This chain connects TRBV20-1 to TRBJ2-1, with 10 bases that match TRBD2. Germline-derived CDR1 and CDR2 are DFQATT and SNEGSKA (reference sequence). The junction had 8 bases not matched to a gene; V was cut back by 1 base and J by 8 bases. This CDR3 is built from 15 residues. CDR3 sequence (DNA): TGCAGTGCTAGAGTCGTTGTAGCGGGAGGTGATGAGCAGTTCTTC. It translates to CSARVVVAGGDEQFF.

CDR3 residues: CASSSGTETGELFF. Here the CDR3 DNA reads TGTGCCAGCAGTTCAGGGACGGAAACCGGGGAGCTGTTTTTT. J is TRBJ2-2 and V is TRBV6-2 or TRBV6-3; D possibly matches TRBD1 or TRBD2 (5 bases each). The ends were cut back, 4 bases at V and 5 bases at J, with 11 bases in the middle. The germline gives CDR1 MNHEY, CDR2 SVGEGT. The CDR3 is 14 amino acids.

This rearrangement joins TRBV5-6 to TRBJ2-2, with D maybe TRBD2 (5 bases). The CDR3 has 15 residues. Germline loops: CDR1 SGHDT, CDR2 YYEEEE. Trimming shortened V by 3 bases and J by 4 bases, and 13 bases separated the two germline ends. CDR3: CASSSRARATGELFF. In DNA form, the CDR3 reads TGTGCCAGCAGCTCTCGGGCGCGGGCCACCGGGGAGCTGTTTTTT.

This rearrangement joins TRBV7-2 to TRBJ1-3; D unresolved. Per the germline V gene, CDR1 is SGHTA and CDR2 is FQGNSA. CDR3 size: 15 residues. Trimming removed 0 bases at V and 7 bases at J, with 13 bases between. CDR3 nucleotides: TGTGCCAGCAGCTTAGCGGGTATTTCGGCGAACACCATATATTTT. This sequence encodes CASSLAGISANTIYF. Full variable domain (rest looked up from reference TRBV7-2 and TRBJ1-3): GAGVSQSPSNKVTEKGKDVELRCDPISGHTALYWYRQSLGQGLEFLIYFQGNSAPDKSGLPSDRFSAERTGGSVSTLTIQRTQQEDSAVYLCASSLAGISANTIYFGEGSWLTVV.

The V call is TRBV9, the J call TRBJ1-1; D unresolved. This CDR3 has 14 residues. V was pared by 3 bases and J by 3 bases, with 12 bases between. Germline V lookup: CDR1 SGDLS, CDR2 YYNGEE. CDR3 nucleotides: TGTGCCAGCAGCGGAGGCCGAAGGGACACTGAAGCTTTCTTT. It codes for CASSGGRRDTEAFF.

The V call is TRBV28, the J call TRBJ1-2; 10 nucleotides align to TRBD1. In germline, CDR1 is MDHEN, CDR2 SYDVKM. The CDR3 is 14 amino acids. Unmatched junction bases numbered 7, after V lost 6 bases and J lost 6 bases. CDR3 DNA sequence: TGTGCCAGCAGCACCGGGACAGGGGAGCATGGCTACACCTTC. Translating gives CASSTGTGEHGYTF.

This clonotype appeared a few times. The V call is TRBV5-1, the J call TRBJ1-2; no firm D call. The germline V and J ends were trimmed by 4 bases and 3 bases, with 10 bases remaining between them. CDR3 length equals 13 residues. The germline V gene encodes CDR1 SGHRS and CDR2 YFSETQ. CDR3 in DNA: TGCGCCAGCAGCCGGACCTTTGACTATGGCTACACCTTC. This encodes CASSRTFDYGYTF.

This clonotype was counted many times. This sequence joins TRBV20-1 and TRBJ1-2, with D unclear. Trimming stripped 4 bases from V and 3 bases from J, with 9 bases between. CDR3 length equals 12 residues. The V gene's germline CDR1 is DFQATT and CDR2 SNEGSKA (reference sequence). The chain's CDR3 is CSATALDYGYTF. The DNA of the CDR3 is TGCAGTGCTACGGCGCTAGACTATGGCTACACCTTC.

V gene TRBV5-5 combines with J gene TRBJ2-1; 14 nucleotides agree with TRBD2. The CDR3 is made up of 16 amino acids. Germline V gene sequence: CDR1 SGHKS, CDR2 YYEKEE (reference sequence). The trim removed 3 bases at V and 8 bases at J, leaving 7 bases unmatched. Written as DNA, the CDR3 is TGTGCCAGCAGCTCAACCGCGACTAGCGGGAGGGATGAGCAGTTCTTC. This encodes CASSSTATSGRDEQFF.

The chain is built from TRBV6-5 and TRBJ1-5; the D is unclear. There are 15 residues in the CDR3. The V end was cut by 3 bases, the J end by 0 bases, with 9 bases between. Per the germline V gene, CDR1 is MNHEY and CDR2 is SVGAGI. CDR3 in amino acids: CASSYAGNSNQPQHF. The CDR3 DNA sequence: TGTGCCAGCAGTTATGCCGGGAATAGCAATCAGCCCCAGCATTTT.

This clonotype was observed many times. J is TRBJ2-7 and V is TRBV20-1; D possibly corresponds to TRBD1 (6 bases). This CDR3 comprises 14 residues. Deletions cut 4 bases from V and 0 bases from J, with 13 bases between. Germline V CDR1 and CDR2: DFQATT, SNEGSKA (reference sequence). The CDR3 DNA reads as TGCAGTGCTATGGACAGCGGCAGCTCCTACGAGCAGTACTTC. This sequence encodes CSAMDSGSSYEQYF.

This clonotype was found many times. The chain's CDR3 is CSARDVGPDTQYF. The CDR3 DNA sequence: TGCAGTGCTAGAGATGTGGGACCAGATACGCAGTATTTT. The chain joins TRBV20-1 to TRBJ2-3; TRBD1 or TRBD2 may be the D gene (5 bases each). The ends were cut back, 0 bases at V and 4 bases at J, with 8 bases in the middle. The CDR3 is 13 amino acids. Germline lookup yields CDR1 DFQATT and CDR2 SNEGSKA (reference sequence).

This clonotype was counted between two and nine times. This sequence joins TRBV7-2 and TRBJ1-4, with TRBD1 as a possible D gene (6 bases). The CDR3 has 12 amino acids. V shed 4 bases and J shed 8 bases, with 8 bases lying between them. Germline CDR1 SGHTA, CDR2 FQGNSA. CDR3 sequence (DNA): TGTGCCAGCAGCTGGGGGGCGGAAAAACTGTTTTTT. Translating it yields CASSWGAEKLFF.

This clonotype has more than one count but fewer than ten. The V and J genes are TRBV29-1 and TRBJ2-7; tentatively, D is TRBD1 (6 bases). Germline V gene data show CDR1 as SQVTM and CDR2 as ANQGSEA. This CDR3 is built from 12 residues. V was clipped by 5 bases and J by 4 bases, with 12 bases between them. CDR3 DNA: TGCAGCGTTTCCCGGGACACTTACGAGCAGTACTTC. Translation gives CSVSRDTYEQYF.

The CDR3 nucleotides read TGTGCCAGCAGCCAACTCCCCTTGATTACTGGGGCCAACGTCCTGACTTTC. This gives the protein CASSQLPLITGANVLTF. The J gene is TRBJ2-6, the V gene TRBV4-2; D uncertain. Germline V gives CDR1 LGHNA, CDR2 YNFKEQ. Trimming cost V 2 bases and J 2 bases, with 13 bases left between them. CDR3 length: 17 residues.

This clonotype came up a few times. This chain joins TRBV6-5 and TRBJ2-5; D remains ambiguous. Trimming left V 3 bases short and J 4 bases short, with 12 bases between. Germline V gene lookup returns CDR1 MNHEY and CDR2 SVGAGI. The CDR3 runs 14 residues. As DNA, the CDR3 is TGTGCCAGCAGTTATACTGGATATGGAGAGACCCAGTACTTC. Amino acids: CASSYTGYGETQYF.

This clonotype was detected only a few times. This chain links TRBV12-3 or TRBV12-4 with TRBJ1-2; the D is unclear. The CDR3 has 15 amino acids. Between the trimmed V and J ends, which lost 6 bases and 2 bases, there was a span of 16 bases. DNA for the CDR3: TGTGCCAGCAGACCCCCGGGTGGGCAGAACTATGGCTACACCTTC. Amino acids: CASRPPGGQNYGYTF.

A few counts support this clonotype. This sequence joins TRBV7-2 and TRBJ2-7, with 7 bases aligning to TRBD1. The CDR3 has 15 amino acids. Germline V lookup: CDR1 SGHTA, CDR2 FQGNSA. The V and J ends lost 5 bases and 2 bases, in that order; junction bases with no gene match: 9. CDR3 residues: CASSPSRDSAYEQYF. The CDR3, as DNA: TGTGCCAGCAGCCCGAGTCGGGACAGCGCCTACGAGCAGTACTTC.

In this sample, this clonotype turned up many times. The chain couples TRBV29-1 to TRBJ1-1; perhaps TRBD1 as D (5 bases). Per the germline V gene, CDR1 is SQVTM and CDR2 is ANQGSEA. The CDR3 runs 15 residues. The V gene lost 8 bases and the J gene lost 6 bases, with 25 bases spanning the gap. CDR3 sequence: CSPGWAGSSSAEAFF. The DNA for the CDR3 is TGCAGCCCTGGGTGGGCAGGGAGCAGTTCCGCTGAAGCTTTCTTT.

At least ten counts were recorded for this clonotype. V is TRBV5-1 and J is TRBJ1-5; a weak D match, TRBD1 (6 bases). Germline values: CDR1 SGHRS, CDR2 YFSETQ. V dropped 3 bases and J dropped 0 bases, with 13 bases sitting between them. The CDR3 has 16 residues. Here the CDR3 reads CASSSLGQLSNQPQHF. The CDR3 nucleotides are TGCGCCAGCAGCTCCCTCGGACAGCTTAGCAATCAGCCCCAGCATTTT.

The chain uses TRBV7-6 and TRBJ2-7; a possible D gene is TRBD1 (6 bases). CDR3 length: 15 amino acids. CDR1 SGHVS and CDR2 FNYEAQ come from the germline V gene. The V end lost 5 bases, the J end lost 3 bases, and 17 bases lay between the germline ends. Written as DNA, the CDR3 is TGTGCCAGCAGCCCATTTCAGGGGCGAAGCTACGAGCAGTACTTC. Amino acid sequence: CASSPFQGRSYEQYF.

This clonotype was found a few times. This chain links TRBV6-1 with TRBJ2-1, with 7 positions matching TRBD2. The V segment lost 6 bases and the J segment 0 bases; nucleotides outside the gene matches: 8. The germline V gene encodes CDR1 MNHNS and CDR2 SASEGT. The CDR3 spans 16 residues. CDR3 protein: CASSDRDYYSYNEQFF. The CDR3 nucleotides read TGTGCCAGCAGCGATAGGGACTACTACTCCTACAATGAGCAGTTCTTC.